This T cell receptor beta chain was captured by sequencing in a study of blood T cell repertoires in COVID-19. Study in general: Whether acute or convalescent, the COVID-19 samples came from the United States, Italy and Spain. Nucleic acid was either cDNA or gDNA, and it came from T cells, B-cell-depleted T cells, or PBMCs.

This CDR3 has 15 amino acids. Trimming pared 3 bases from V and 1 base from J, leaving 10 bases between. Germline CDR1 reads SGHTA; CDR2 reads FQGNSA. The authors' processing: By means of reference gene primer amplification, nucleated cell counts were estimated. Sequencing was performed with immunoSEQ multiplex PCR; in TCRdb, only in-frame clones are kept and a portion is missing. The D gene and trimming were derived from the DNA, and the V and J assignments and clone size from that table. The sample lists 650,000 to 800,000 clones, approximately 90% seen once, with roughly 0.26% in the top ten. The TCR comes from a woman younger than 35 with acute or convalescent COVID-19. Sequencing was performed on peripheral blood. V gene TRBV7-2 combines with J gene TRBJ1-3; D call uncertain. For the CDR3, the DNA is TGTGCCAGCAGCTTCCAAATCGGGTCTGGAAACACCATATATTTT. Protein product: CASSFQIGSGNTIYF. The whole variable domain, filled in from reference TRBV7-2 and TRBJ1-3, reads GAGVSQSPSNKVTEKGKDVELRCDPISGHTALYWYRQSLGQGLEFLIYFQGNSAPDKSGLPSDRFSAERTGGSVSTLTIQRTQQEDSAVYLCASSFQIGSGNTIYFGEGSWLTVV.